These T cell receptor beta chains were read from a single sample in a study of OX40 agonist ivuxolimab in advanced cancers. The method was immunoSEQ multiplex PCR; TCRdb's version includes in-frame clones alone and lacks a portion of them. This sample has tens of thousands of clones; around 91% occur once, and the top ten carry 10% to 14%. The starting material was CD4+ or CD8+ T cells sorted from blood, obtained in a trial of the OX40 agonist ivuxolimab. The receptors derive from an adult with an advanced solid tumor such as melanoma, head and neck, liver or kidney cancer. Both conserved end residues are part of each CDR3. D genes are given only for firm matches. Rows may omit the clone size; those that give it use once, few, many or a size class.

d_call,j_call,clone_size,v_call,cdr3_nt,cdr3_aa
-,TRBJ2-7,-,TRBV5-1,TGCGCCAGCAGCCCGAGCCGTGGGGGCTACGAGCAGTACTTC,CASSPSRGGYEQYF
TRBD1,TRBJ2-7,-,TRBV10-3,TGTGCCATCAGGGACAGGGGGAATACCTACGAGCAGTACTTC,CAIRDRGNTYEQYF
TRBD2,TRBJ2-7,-,TRBV4-1,TGCGCCAGCAGCCAAGATGCCAGCGGGGGGGGCTACGAGCAGTACTTC,CASSQDASGGGYEQYF
-,TRBJ1-2,-,TRBV7-5,TGTGCCAGAAGCTCAGACCACTATGGCTACACCTTC,CARSSDHYGYTF
-,TRBJ2-2,-,TRBV29-1,TGCAGCGTTAAGTGGGCAGGGCGGGCCGGGGAGCTGTTTTTT,CSVKWAGRAGELFF
-,TRBJ1-2,once,TRBV18,TGTGCCAGCTCACCACCCGGAGCAGGGAAGTATGGCTACACCTTC,CASSPPGAGKYGYTF
TRBD2,TRBJ2-5,-,TRBV4-1,TGCGCCAGCAGCCATCGGACTAGCGGGGGGGCGGGGGAGACCCAGTACTTC,CASSHRTSGGAGETQYF
TRBD1,TRBJ1-4,-,TRBV5-8,TGTGCCAGCAGCTTTTATCGGACAGGGAACAGTGAAAAACTGTTTTTT,CASSFYRTGNSEKLFF
-,TRBJ1-3,-,TRBV7-9,TGTGCCAGCAGCCCGACCGGAAACACCATATATTTT,CASSPTGNTIYF
TRBD1,TRBJ1-6,-,TRBV4-1,TGCGCCAGCAGCCAACCGTATGGGACAGATAATTCACCCCTCCACTTT,CASSQPYGTDNSPLHF
TRBD1,TRBJ2-5,-,TRBV5-1,TGCGCCAGCAGCTTGGGAGGGGGCGGTGAGACCCAGTACTTC,CASSLGGGGETQYF
-,TRBJ2-3,-,TRBV2,TGTGCCAGCAGTGATAGCTCAGGGGCAGATACGCAGTATTTT,CASSDSSGADTQYF
TRBD1,TRBJ1-2,-,TRBV28,TGTGCCAGCAGTACCTTGACAGGGAACTATGGCTACACCTTC,CASSTLTGNYGYTF
-,TRBJ2-5,-,TRBV29-1,TGCAGCGTTAAATATGGGGACGAGACCCAGTACTTC,CSVKYGDETQYF
-,TRBJ1-6,few,TRBV18,TGTGCCAGCTCACCCCTTGGATCTTCCTCCAATTCACCCCTCCACTTT,CASSPLGSSSNSPLHF
-,TRBJ2-1,few,TRBV28,TGTGCCAGCCCGGGCGGACACAATGAGCAGTTCTTC,CASPGGHNEQFF
-,TRBJ1-1,-,TRBV6-5,TGTGCCAGCAGTTACTCCCAGGTGAACACTGAAGCTTTCTTT,CASSYSQVNTEAFF
TRBD2,TRBJ2-1,-,TRBV6-1,TGTGCCAGCAGTGAACGTAGCGGGAGGGAGCAGTTCTTC,CASSERSGREQFF
-,TRBJ1-4,-,TRBV9,TGTGCCAGCAGCGTGGGGGGAGGGGGTTCATCTGGTGAAAAACTGTTTTTT,CASSVGGGGSSGEKLFF
TRBD1,TRBJ2-2,-,TRBV27,TGTGCCAGCAGTCCGGGACAGGGCAACACCGGGGAGCTGTTTTTT,CASSPGQGNTGELFF
-,TRBJ1-1,-,TRBV13,TGTGCCAGCAGCGTTCCTAGTGGGCAGACGGAAGCTTTCTTT,CASSVPSGQTEAFF
-,TRBJ2-3,-,TRBV9,TGTGCCAGCAGCGCTGGACTGAATACAGATACGCAGTATTTT,CASSAGLNTDTQYF
-,TRBJ1-1,-,TRBV5-5,TGTGCCAGCAGTCCCCAGGGGCTCCTGAACACTGAAGCTTTCTTT,CASSPQGLLNTEAFF
-,TRBJ1-1,-,TRBV29-1,TGCAGCGTTGTAGGGGCGGGAACGGCTGAAGCTTTCTTT,CSVVGAGTAEAFF
-,TRBJ1-2,-,TRBV4-1,TGCGCCAGCAGCCAAGATCCCGGCAGGTCAGAAGGAGGCTACACCTTC,CASSQDPGRSEGGYTF
TRBD1,TRBJ1-1,-,TRBV29-1,TGCAGCGTTGGTCCCCCGGGACAGCCGAAAGCTTTCTTT,CSVGPPGQPKAFF
-,TRBJ2-1,-,TRBV5-6,TGTGCCAGCAGCTTGGTAGCGGCGAGCTCCTACAATGAGCAGTTCTTC,CASSLVAASSYNEQFF
-,TRBJ2-3,-,TRBV5-4,TGTGCCAGCAGCCACGGATTAGGGGTAGCGGAGCCAGATACGCAGTATTTT,CASSHGLGVAEPDTQYF
-,TRBJ1-1,-,TRBV7-2,TGTGCCAGCAGCCCACCTAACACACCCGAGGCTTTCTTT,CASSPPNTPEAFF
TRBD1,TRBJ1-1,-,TRBV5-1,TGCGCCAGCAGCTCGGGACAGTTAGCCACTGAAGCTTTCTTT,CASSSGQLATEAFF
TRBD2,TRBJ2-7,-,TRBV9,TGTGCCAGCAGCGTGGGACTAGCGGACTACGAGCAGTACTTC,CASSVGLADYEQYF
TRBD1,TRBJ2-6,-,TRBV5-6,TGTGCCAGCAGCTTGGGACAGGGGAGGTCTGGGGCCAACGTCCTGACTTTC,CASSLGQGRSGANVLTF
TRBD2,TRBJ2-1,-,TRBV9,TGTGCCAGCAGTTCTGGGGGCGGGAGGGCCAGACGCGGCAATGAGCAGTTCTTC,CASSSGGGRARRGNEQFF
TRBD2,TRBJ2-1,-,TRBV2,TGTGCCAGTAGTCGTCGGGGGGGTTACAATGAGCAGTTCTTC,CASSRRGGYNEQFF
-,TRBJ2-1,-,TRBV4-2,TGTGCCAGCAGCCAAGGTGGGGGAACGGGATTTTACAATGAGCAGTTCTTC,CASSQGGGTGFYNEQFF
TRBD1,TRBJ2-7,-,TRBV4-1,TGCGCCAGCAGCAACGACAGGGGGAACTACGAGCAGTACTTC,CASSNDRGNYEQYF
-,TRBJ2-3,-,TRBV6-5,TGTGCCAGCAGTACGGACGTCACAGATACGCAGTATTTT,CASSTDVTDTQYF
-,TRBJ1-2,-,TRBV10-3,TGTGCCATCAGTGGGGCCAGGAACTATGGCTACACCTTC,CAISGARNYGYTF
TRBD2,TRBJ2-3,-,TRBV27,TGTGCCAGCAGTTTACAAGCGGGATCAGATACGCAGTATTTT,CASSLQAGSDTQYF
-,TRBJ2-2,-,TRBV9,TGTGCCAGCAGCGTAGGACAGCTGAGGACCGGGGAGCTGTTTTTT,CASSVGQLRTGELFF
-,TRBJ1-2,-,TRBV28,TGTGCCAGCACCCCGTCAAGGGGCGGTGGCTACACCTTC,CASTPSRGGGYTF
-,TRBJ1-1,-,TRBV2,TGTGCCAGCAACCTAGGGGGGACGCAGGGCACTGAAGCTTTCTTT,CASNLGGTQGTEAFF
-,TRBJ1-2,once,TRBV28,TGTGCCAGCAGCCCTTGGTCCCTCCGCAAGGACTATGGCTACACCTTC,CASSPWSLRKDYGYTF
-,TRBJ1-1,once,TRBV28,TGTGCCAGCAGTCTCAGCCCGGTCGGTGAAGCTTTCTTT,CASSLSPVGEAFF